Below, 15 T cell receptor beta chains from the same sample are listed, as sequenced in a study of CD8 T cells in Susac syndrome. RNA was extracted with the RNeasy kit, and a quantity of roughly 0.5 to 1 ug was reverse transcribed using random hexamers. TCRdb re-derived calls from the immunoSEQ multiplex PCR reads in MiXCR, one entry per CDR3 protein. This table holds about 300,000 distinct CDR3 sequences, roughly 81% found once. Specimen: CD8+ T cells from PBMCs. Every receptor here comes from a human donor with multiple sclerosis.

The gene calls are TRBV27 and TRBJ2-2; D is ambiguous. This CDR3 contains 16 residues. Germline-derived CDR1 and CDR2 are MNHEY and SMNVEV (reference sequence). V dropped 6 bases and J dropped 1 base, with 15 bases sitting between them. CDR3 bases: TGTGCCAGCAGGTTTCCCTCCGGTCTGAACACCGGGGAGCTGTTTTTT. Protein: CASRFPSGLNTGELFF.

The V gene is TRBV28, the J gene TRBJ2-5; weak D call: TRBD2 (6 bases). The germline gives CDR1 MDHEN, CDR2 SYDVKM. V dropped 8 bases and J dropped 7 bases, with 17 bases sitting between them. The length of the CDR3 is 13 residues. In DNA, the CDR3 is TGTGCCAGCTGCTCGGAGGGCCTGACGACCCAGTACTTC. Its protein product is CASCSEGLTTQYF.

V and J are TRBV5-1 and TRBJ1-2; 8 positions match TRBD1. Trimming took 0 bases from V and 4 from J; bases not matched to a gene: 2. The germline gives CDR1 SGHRS, CDR2 YFSETQ. CDR3 length: 14 amino acids. Written as DNA, the CDR3 is TGCGCCAGCAGCTTGGGGACAGGGACCTATGGCTACACCTTC. Protein: CASSLGTGTYGYTF.

V gene TRBV20-1 combines with J gene TRBJ2-1; tentatively, D is TRBD2 (5 bases). This CDR3 has 15 amino acids. V lost 1 base to trimming and J lost 0 bases, with 10 bases between them. CDR1 is DFQATT and CDR2 is SNEGSKA in the germline V gene (reference sequence). CDR3: CSARGGAVSYNEQFF. The CDR3 DNA reads as TGCAGTGCTAGAGGGGGAGCGGTCTCCTACAATGAGCAGTTCTTC.

The rearrangement links TRBV9 to TRBJ2-7; 9 bases match TRBD1. Trimming at V came to 0 bases and at J to 6 bases, leaving 4 bases not matched to a gene. The CDR3 runs 14 residues. Germline CDR1 and CDR2: SGDLS and YYNGEE. The CDR3 loop reads CASSVGDRVSEQYF. The DNA for the CDR3 is TGTGCCAGCAGCGTAGGGGACAGGGTCTCCGAGCAGTACTTC.

The chain employs TRBV25-1 and TRBJ2-7; 8 bases match TRBD1. Looked up from germline, CDR1 is MGHDK and CDR2 is SYGVNS. V dropped 4 bases and J dropped 5; count of bases not matched to a gene: 7. This CDR3 region has 14 residues. CDR3 region: CASSGDRGWDEQYF. The DNA of the CDR3 is TGTGCCAGCAGTGGCGACAGGGGTTGGGACGAGCAGTACTTC.

This rearrangement joins TRBV2 to TRBJ2-1; 8 positions agree with TRBD1. Germline V lookup: CDR1 SNHLY, CDR2 FYNNEI. The junction had 7 bases not matched to a gene; V was cut back by 4 bases and J by 2 bases. The CDR3 covers 16 residues. CDR3 nucleotides: TGTGCCAGCAGTGGTGGGACAGGTGGGGCCTACAATGAGCAGTTCTTC. Amino acids: CASSGGTGGAYNEQFF.

This clonotype was seen only a few times. V is TRBV7-9 and J is TRBJ1-5; D gene ambiguous. The germline V and J ends were trimmed by 5 bases and 9 bases, with 14 bases remaining between them. This CDR3 is 13 amino acids long. Germline-derived CDR1 and CDR2 are SEHNR and FQNEAQ (reference sequence). Here the CDR3 DNA reads TGTGCCAGCAGCCTCTCGGGAGGTCGGCCCCAGCATTTT. Translating gives CASSLSGGRPQHF.

The chain uses TRBV2 and TRBJ1-1; D is ambiguous. This CDR3 spans 12 amino acids. The germline CDR1 and CDR2 sequences are SNHLY and FYNNEI. Between the trimmed V and J ends, which lost 7 bases and 5 bases, there was a span of 11 bases. The CDR3 bases are TGTGCCAGCATAGCATCGAGGACTGAAGCTTTCTTT. This gives the protein CASIASRTEAFF.

The rearrangement links TRBV13 to TRBJ2-1; 8 bases fit TRBD2. The CDR3 has 16 residues. In germline, CDR1 is PRHDT, CDR2 FYEKMQ (reference sequence). The V gene end was trimmed by 5 bases and the J gene end by 5 bases; junction bases not matched to a gene: 11. The CDR3 nucleotides are TGTGCCAGCAGCCCGTGGAGCGGGAGACATCACAATGAGCAGTTCTTC. Its translation is CASSPWSGRHHNEQFF.

This clonotype has just a few counts. V and J are TRBV30 and TRBJ2-7; no reliable D call. Germline V gene sequence: CDR1 GTSNPN, CDR2 SVGIG (reference sequence). This CDR3 region has 14 residues. Between the trimmed V and J ends, which lost 0 bases and 1 base, there was a span of 10 bases. The CDR3 protein is CAWSVRTESYEQYF. CDR3 DNA sequence: TGTGCCTGGAGTGTTAGGACGGAATCCTACGAGCAGTACTTC.

This clonotype was counted a single time. V gene TRBV7-9 combines with J gene TRBJ2-2; 9 nucleotides agree with TRBD2. V dropped 11 bases and J dropped 9; count of bases not matched to a gene: 19. CDR1 is SEHNR and CDR2 is FQNEAQ in the germline V gene (reference sequence). The CDR3 length is 16 residues. This CDR3 is CAGAGGPESVGRELFF. The DNA for the CDR3 is TGTGCCGGCGCGGGAGGGCCTGAAAGTGTAGGCCGGGAGCTGTTTTTT.

This clonotype was recorded a few times. The chain couples TRBV7-6 to TRBJ2-1, with a possible D match to TRBD1 (6 bases). V was pared by 5 bases and J by 4 bases, with 9 bases between. Per germline, CDR1 SGHVS and CDR2 FNYEAQ. The CDR3 has 13 residues. This chain's CDR3 is CASSGTPYNEQFF. The CDR3 bases are TGTGCCAGCAGCGGGACACCGTACAATGAGCAGTTCTTC.

The chain links TRBV11-2 to TRBJ2-1; 12 bases fit TRBD2. Trimming at V came to 5 bases and at J to 7 bases, leaving 6 bases not matched to a gene. This CDR3 is 15 amino acids long. Germline V lookup: CDR1 SGHAT, CDR2 FQNNGV. The CDR3 sequence: CASSPTSGRMNEQFF. In DNA form, the CDR3 reads TGTGCCAGCAGCCCGACTAGCGGGAGAATGAATGAGCAGTTCTTC.

This chain uses TRBV10-3 with TRBJ1-2; 9 bases map to TRBD1. The CDR3 consists of 16 residues. The V and J ends lost 4 bases and 4 bases, in that order; junction bases with no gene match: 10. The germline CDR1 and CDR2 sequences are ENHRY and SYGVKD. The CDR3 DNA sequence: TGTGCCATCAGTGCAGCTGTCCGGGACAGGGTCTATGGCTACACCTTC. It specifies CAISAAVRDRVYGYTF.